These T cell receptor beta chains were read from a single sample in a study of tumor and adjacent non-tumor tissue in lung cancer. In TCRdb, the multiplex PCR reads were re-called with MiXCR into one record per CDR3 protein. The table shows about 93,000 distinct CDR3 sequences, with about 72% occurring only once. Sequenced material: lung tumor tissue. These receptors were taken from a man between 60 and 75 years old with non-small cell lung cancer. The CDR3 runs from the conserved cysteine through the conserved F or W. The D gene is left open where the match is weak. Size tells how often a clone was seen (once, few, many) or the class of an expanded clone, and some rows leave it out.

D	length	V	size	J	DNA	CDR3
-	11	TRBV4-2	many	TRBJ2-1	TGTGCCAGCAGCCTCGGGACAGAGCAGTTCTTC	CASSLGTEQFF
-	16	TRBV29-1	few	TRBJ2-5	TGCAGCGTTAGAGGGTTCGGGGGGCCCGGTCGAGAGACCCAGTACTTC	CSVRGFGGPGRETQYF
-	15	TRBV4-3	-	TRBJ1-2	TGCGCCAGCAGCCAGGTTCAGGGTAAAATCTATTGCTACACCTTC	CASSQVQGKIYCYTF
-	14	TRBV20-1	many	TRBJ2-5	TGCAGTGCTAGAGATCATGTAGCACAAGAGACCCAGTACTTC	CSARDHVAQETQYF
TRBD2	13	TRBV10-3	-	TRBJ2-1	TGTGCCATCAAGGGACTAGCATACAATGGGCAGTTCTTC	CAIKGLAYNGQFF
TRBD2	15	TRBV20-1	-	TRBJ2-3	TGCAATGCTAGAGAACTAGCGGGGGGAAGAGATACGCTGTATTTT	CNARELAGGRDTLYF
-	15	TRBV14	many	TRBJ2-7	TGTGCCAGCAGCCAAGTATCCGGGATGGTGAACGAGCAGTACTTC	CASSQVSGMVNEQYF
-	14	TRBV20-1	-	TRBJ2-1	TGCAATGCTAGTAGGCTAGCGAGGTACAATGAGCAGTTCTTC	CNASRLARYNEQFF
-	14	TRBV4-1	-	TRBJ2-3	TGCGCCAGCAGCCAAGGTGCCGTCGGAGATATGCAGTATTTT	CASSQGAVGDMQYF
-	14	TRBV2	-	TRBJ2-2	TGTGTCAGCTGCGCGGTTTCCTACACCGGGGAGCTGTTTTTC	CVSCAVSYTGELFF
-	13	TRBV28	-	TRBJ2-3	TGTGCCAGCAGTGAAGCAGGGACAGATACGCAGTATTTT	CASSEAGTDTQYF
TRBD2	16	TRBV5-6	-	TRBJ2-3	TGTGCCAGCAGCTTGGATGGAGCGGGAGGCGCAGATACGCAGTATTTT	CASSLDGAGGADTQYF
TRBD2	14	TRBV28	-	TRBJ2-1	TGTACCAGCAGTAAGGGACTAGCTTGGAGTGAGCAGTTCTTC	CTSSKGLAWSEQFF
TRBD1	14	TRBV14	few	TRBJ2-7	TGTGCCACCAGCCAAGGGACAGGGCCCTACGAGCAGTACTTC	CATSQGTGPYEQYF
-	16	TRBV6-2/TRBV6-3	once	TRBJ1-5	TGTACCAGCGCTCATGGACAGTTACTTAGCAATCAGCACCAGCATTTT	CTSAHGQLLSNQHQHF
-	15	TRBV4-2	few	TRBJ2-5	TGTGCCGGCAGCCAAGAGACGGGGACCGGGGGAACCCAGTACTTC	CAGSQETGTGGTQYF
-	17	TRBV11-2	-	TRBJ2-3	TGTGCCAGCAGCTTAGCGGAGGGGACTGGGGCCCTAGATACGCAGTATTTT	CASSLAEGTGALDTQYF
-	11	TRBV6-2/TRBV6-3	-	TRBJ2-5	TGTCCCGCCAGTTACGGAGAGACCCAGTACTTC	CPASYGETQYF
-	16	TRBV28	once	TRBJ2-3	TGTGCAAGCAGTTCAGGACACAAACTGAGCACATATACGCAGTATTTT	CASSSGHKLSTYTQYF
-	14	TRBV5-4	-	TRBJ2-7	TGTGCCAGCAGCGTATCAAAGGGATTCTACGAGCAGTACTTC	CASSVSKGFYEQYF
-	16	TRBV4-3	many	TRBJ2-3	TGCGCCAGCAGCCTCGCCGGCGGGTTGAGCACAGATACGCAGTATTTT	CASSLAGGLSTDTQYF
-	15	TRBV20-1	many	TRBJ1-1	TGCAGTGCTAGAGCTTTTTCTCTCCAGAACACTGAAGCTTTCTTT	CSARAFSLQNTEAFF
-	15	TRBV6-5	-	TRBJ1-1	TGTGCCAGCAGGTCTTTACATTGGGCTTCCACTGAAGCTTTCTTT	CASRSLHWASTEAFF
TRBD1	15	TRBV12-3/TRBV12-4	many	TRBJ2-5	TGTGCCAGCAGTTCAACGACAGGGCTTGCGGAGACCCAGTACTTC	CASSSTTGLAETQYF
-	12	TRBV12-3/TRBV12-4	-	TRBJ1-3	TGTGTCAGCACCGTACGTGGAAGCACCATATATTTT	CVSTVRGSTIYF
TRBD2	14	TRBV5-4	many	TRBJ2-7	TGTGCCAGCAGCGCAACTAGCGGGAGCTACGAGCAGTACTTC	CASSATSGSYEQYF
TRBD1	13	TRBV6-5	-	TRBJ2-7	TGTGCCAGCAGTACCCTAACCGGGACAGGGTTGGACTTC	CASSTLTGTGLDF
-	17	TRBV4-2	-	TRBJ2-2	TGTGCCAGCAGCCGAGGTCTAGCGTGGGCGAACACTGGGGAGCTGTTTTTT	CASSRGLAWANTGELFF
-	15	TRBV5-1	many	TRBJ1-1	TGCGCCAGCAGCCCGGACGGGAGACAGAACACTGAAGCTTTCTTT	CASSPDGRQNTEAFF
-	14	TRBV11-1	-	TRBJ2-7	TGTGCCAGCGGCTTTCCCGCCGACGCCTACGAGCAGTACTTC	CASGFPADAYEQYF
TRBD1	17	TRBV6-1	many	TRBJ2-3	TGTGCCAGCACCGTCGCGGGTGGACAGGGGAGCACAGATACGCAGTATTTT	CASTVAGGQGSTDTQYF
TRBD2	17	TRBV24-1	few	TRBJ2-5	TGTGCCGCCAGTGATTTAGCCAAGCGGGAGGGCCGGGAGACCCAGTACTTC	CAASDLAKREGRETQYF
TRBD2	16	TRBV6-5	-	TRBJ2-1	TGTGCCAGCAGTCACGGGACTAGTGGGGGCAACAATGAGCAGTTCTTC	CASSHGTSGGNNEQFF
-	15	TRBV11-2	-	TRBJ2-5	TGTGCCAGCAGCATAGGAGAGTCGGTCAAAGAGACCCAGTACTTC	CASSIGESVKETQYF